This T cell receptor (beta chain) was found in a study of T cell responses to AZD1222 COVID-19 vaccine (dated by TCRdb to the early 2020s). For the study in its entirety: Because spike-specific TCR depth and breadth did not differ between the two schedules, AZD1222 recipients who got a second dose at roughly 4 weeks were pooled with those who got a second dose at roughly 12 weeks. A total of 230 or so trial participants underwent TCR sequencing, of whom roughly 210 received two doses of AZD1222 and some 25 received two doses of the MenACWY control vaccine. Trial participants were enrolled by age into 18-55, 56-69 and 70-plus year subgroups, with around 150, 28 and 57 TCR-sequenced participants respectively.

The CDR3 regions of human TCRbeta chains were analyzed by immunosequencing. The published analysis was carried out like this. TCRs in the repertoires were matched against a reference library of SARS-CoV-2-specific TCRs that had been generated with the MIRA antigen-specificity platform. Breadth was defined as the fraction of unique TCRs that were SARS-CoV-2-associated, and depth was defined as the fraction of total T cells that were SARS-CoV-2-associated. Each spike-specific TCR was assigned to its reactive spike region and to a CD4 or CD8 class using the MIRA data. Log10-transformed breadth and depth values were compared by one-way ANOVA with Sidak's multiple comparisons tests. The immuneACCESS repertoire file appears here via TCRdb, limited to in-frame rearrangements. These files lack a portion of the clones; in checked studies, under half of the deficit traces to unresolved V genes, and the cause of the others is not known. V, J and clone size are taken as reported in that table, and D and trimming were inferred from the DNA itself. The sample contains 40,000 to 55,000 clones, around three quarters of them found a single time. The ten largest account for around 3.6% of the sample.

What the work shows at the level of the full study, not this receptor alone: Epitopes outside the regions mutated in the B.1.351 and B.1.1.7 variants were reportedly recognized by nearly half of the unique spike-specific TCRs. Because no samples from the day 14 peak response were available, repertoires could be characterized only after the peak T cell response. Conclusions about previously exposed vaccinees were limited because only a handful of AZD1222 recipients were SARS-CoV-2 seropositive at baseline. After two AZD1222 doses, both the breadth and the depth of spike-specific TCRs were significantly higher than at day 0 and than in MenACWY recipients. Participants were mostly white British and included more females than males, and it was suggested by the authors that clonal diversity may have been underestimated. In the small 56-69-year group, the increase in depth fell short of significance, most likely because of low power. The vaccine-associated CD4 TCRs covered the entire spike protein, and the dominant responses fell in regions 160-218 and 743-854.

This sample's time point label indicates: baseline before first vaccination. Vaccinee samples were obtained from the UK trials COV001 and COV002, which included a single-blind randomized controlled phase 2/3 trial of AZD1222 (ChAdOx1 nCoV-19) in healthy adults. For TCRbeta chain sequencing, PBMC samples from trial participants were taken at day 0 and at day 28 after the second dose. A few counts support this clone. This clone's antigen is unknown. One base away there is no much larger clone; base qualities are not given. V sheds 2 bases and J sheds 2 bases, leaving 9 bases between their ends. The germline V gene encodes CDR1 SGHNT and CDR2 YENEEA. Including the terminal cysteine and phenylalanine, the CDR3 comprises 14 residues. The only DNA kept is the CDR3, 42 bases in frame from the first base.

The chain couples TRBV11-3 to TRBJ1-1, with no D gene named confidently. The sequence came from an adult in good health. The input for sequencing was peripheral blood, taken on day 0 of AZD1222 vaccination. This receptor has the CDR3 CASSLLGTNTEAFF. The nucleotides read TGTGCCAGCAGCTTACTGGGCACCAACACTGAAGCTTTCTTT.